This entry describes one T cell receptor beta chain. Its cognate antigen is unknown. The data are from a study of T cell responses to AZD1222 COVID-19 vaccine. Points from the study as a whole: Females outnumbered males among donors, who were mostly white British; clonal diversity was possibly underestimated. Spike-specific TCR repertoires showed rising breadth and depth after two AZD1222 doses.

Clones were sequenced by immunoSEQ multiplex PCR, and TCRdb holds only the in-frame ones, with some missing. The table includes some 140,000 clones, roughly nine tenths detected once. The CDR3 is 11 residues long. Germline assignment: CDR1 SGDLS and CDR2 YYNGEE. V was clipped by 5 bases and J by 1 base, with 3 bases between them. This chain connects TRBV9 to TRBJ1-1; D gene uncertain. The receptor was derived from an adult in good health. The source was peripheral blood, collected on day 0 of MenACWY control vaccination. Here the CDR3 reads CASSRNTEAFF. DNA for the CDR3: TGTGCCAGCAGTAGGAACACTGAAGCTTTCTTT.